These 29 T cell receptor beta chains came from one sample sequenced in a study of cytomegalovirus exposure and HLA in healthy donors. Amplification used 60 Vbeta primers and 13 Jbeta primers. The assay was immunoSEQ multiplex PCR, and TCRdb's table has in-frame clones only and misses some. The sample has 95,000 to 100,000 clones; 76% are singletons. Sequencing input: PBMCs. The receptors here all came from a man aged 35-49 years in good health and CMV-seronegative.

This clone was observed a few times. The chain employs TRBV25-1 and TRBJ2-1; the match to TRBD2 covers 8 bases. V shed 5 bases, J shed 3 bases, and the junction held 3 bases outside the gene matches. The CDR3 covers 14 residues. The V gene's germline CDR1 is MGHDK and CDR2 SYGVNS. CDR3: CASSSGGDYNEQFF. The CDR3 DNA follows: TGTGCCAGCAGTAGCGGGGGCGACTACAATGAGCAGTTCTTC.

The genes are TRBV7-8 and TRBJ1-1, with a possible D match to TRBD1 (5 bases). Between the trimmed V and J ends, which lost 5 bases and 1 base, there was a span of 14 bases. Germline V gene data show CDR1 as SGHVS and CDR2 as FQNEAQ. The CDR3 covers 15 residues. This CDR3 is CASSGRGWGNTEAFF. The DNA for the CDR3 is TGTGCCAGCAGCGGCCGGGGGTGGGGGAACACTGAAGCTTTCTTT.

The rearrangement links TRBV11-3 to TRBJ2-3; unclear D gene. V lost 5 bases and J lost 0, with 12 bases in between. The CDR3 spans 15 residues. Germline assignment: CDR1 SGHNT and CDR2 YENEEA. For the CDR3, the DNA is TGTGCCAGCAGCCGACGGTCGACTAGCACAGATACGCAGTATTTT. Translating it yields CASSRRSTSTDTQYF.

The V gene is TRBV6-4, the J gene TRBJ2-2, with 15 bases aligning to TRBD2. V lost 6 bases and J lost 4; bases outside the gene matches: 15. The CDR3 is made up of 20 amino acids. In germline, CDR1 is MRHNA, CDR2 SNTAGT. The chain's CDR3 is CASRPRQGLAGGRGTGELFF. For the CDR3, the DNA is TGTGCCAGCAGGCCACGGCAGGGACTAGCGGGGGGCCGTGGCACCGGGGAGCTGTTTTTT.

In this sample, this clone turned up once. The chain is built from TRBV12-5 and TRBJ2-1; D not certain. The CDR3 runs 14 residues. Germline-derived CDR1 and CDR2 are LGHNT and FRNRAP. V was trimmed by 6 bases and J by 10 bases, leaving 19 bases between them. The CDR3 region is CASGVPPPSNEQFF. CDR3 nucleotides: TGTGCTAGTGGGGTGCCGCCCCCGAGCAACGAGCAGTTCTTC.

The chain uses TRBV11-2 and TRBJ2-7; 12 bases agree with TRBD1. This CDR3 comprises 18 residues. Per germline, CDR1 SGHAT and CDR2 FQNNGV. The V and J ends lost 2 bases and 5 bases, in that order; junction bases with no gene match: 13. The CDR3 here is CASSLYGPGQGAPDEQYV. Written as DNA, the CDR3 is TGTGCCAGCAGCTTATACGGACCGGGACAGGGGGCGCCTGACGAGCAGTACGTC.

The chain is built from TRBV2 and TRBJ2-7, with 8 bases that match TRBD1. CDR1 is SNHLY and CDR2 is FYNNEI in the germline V gene. Trimming removed 6 bases from V and 2 bases from J; junction bases left unmatched: 6. The CDR3 extends over 14 amino acids. The CDR3 reads CASRRWGQAYEQYV. In DNA, the CDR3 is TGTGCCAGCAGGCGGTGGGGACAGGCCTACGAGCAGTACGTC.

V and J are TRBV12-1 and TRBJ2-7; TRBD2, as called in the table, went unchecked against the DNA. TRBV12-1 is recorded as a pseudogene. This CDR3 is built from 17 residues. The CDR3 is CASIWRPGTRYSYEQYF. CDR3 bases: TGTGCCAGCATCTGGCGACCCGGGACTAGGTATTCCTACGAGCAGTACTTC.

This rearrangement joins TRBV15 to TRBJ2-7; 8 positions agree with TRBD2. Trimming at V came to 5 bases and at J to 2 bases, leaving 5 bases not matched to a gene. Germline loops: CDR1 LNHNV, CDR2 YYDKDF (reference sequence). The CDR3 length is 14 residues. Here the CDR3 reads CATSLSGTPYEQYV. DNA for the CDR3: TGTGCCACCAGCCTTAGCGGGACACCCTACGAGCAGTACGTC.

This clone showed up just a few times. The chain joins TRBV11-3 to TRBJ2-7; 8 bases line up with TRBD2. Germline V gene data show CDR1 as SGHNT and CDR2 as YENEEA. Germline trimming cut 0 bases from V and 4 bases from J; bases unmatched to any gene: 8. CDR3 length: 16 residues. DNA for the CDR3: TGTGCCAGCAGCTTAGATCGGGAGGGGCGGACGTACGAGCAGTACGTC. This codes for CASSLDREGRTYEQYV.

This clone has more than one count but fewer than ten. The genes are TRBV13 and TRBJ2-1, with D possibly matching TRBD1 (6 bases). V lost 6 bases to trimming and J lost 6 bases, with 15 bases between them. CDR3 length: 14 amino acids. Germline loops: CDR1 PRHDT, CDR2 FYEKMQ (reference sequence). The CDR3 spells CASSTRGRGNEQFF. Written as DNA, the CDR3 is TGTGCCAGCAGTACGAGGGGCAGGGGCAATGAGCAGTTCTTC. Full variable domain (rest looked up from reference TRBV13 and TRBJ2-1): AAGVIQSPRHLIKEKRETATLKCYPIPRHDTVYWYQQGPGQDPQFLISFYEKMQSDKGSIPDRFSAQQFSDYHSELNMSSLELGDSALYFCASSTRGRGNEQFFGPGTRLTVL.

V and J are TRBV7-2 and TRBJ2-5; D ambiguous. The V end lost 2 bases, the J end lost 1 base, and 5 bases lay between the germline ends. There are 13 residues in the CDR3. CDR1 SGHTA and CDR2 FQGNSA come from the germline V gene. CDR3 sequence reads: CASSLSIQETQYF. CDR3 coding DNA: TGTGCCAGCAGCTTATCTATCCAAGAGACCCAGTACTTC.

The chain recombines TRBV7-2 with TRBJ1-4; D unresolved. The CDR3 runs to 15 residues. The germline CDR1 and CDR2 sequences are SGHTA and FQGNSA. Between the trimmed V and J ends, which lost 1 base and 10 bases, there was a span of 16 bases. The CDR3 nucleotides read TGTGCCAGCAGCTTAGATCGGTACAGAACGGCAAAACTGTTTTTT. Residues: CASSLDRYRTAKLFF.

The table lists this clone with a count of one. The identical CDR3 is also encoded by other nucleotide sequences in the sample. The chain has TRBV19 and TRBJ2-3; 7 bases align to TRBD2. CDR3 length: 15 residues. The germline V gene has CDR1 LNHDA and CDR2 SQIVND (reference sequence). The junction had 10 bases not matched to a gene; V was cut back by 6 bases and J by 4 bases. The CDR3 loop reads CASSRTSQAPDTQYF. CDR3 nucleotides: TGTGCCAGTAGCAGGACTAGTCAGGCCCCAGATACGCAGTATTTT.

The chain carries TRBV7-9 and TRBJ1-2; 9 nucleotides match TRBD1. Germline CDR1 reads SEHNR; CDR2 reads FQNEAQ (reference sequence). V trimming: 10 bases; J trimming: 7 bases; junction bases outside the gene matches: 4. The CDR3 covers 11 residues. The CDR3: CATQGAAGYTF. CDR3 nucleotide sequence: TGTGCCACACAGGGGGCTGCTGGCTACACCTTC.

The chain carries TRBV25-1 and TRBJ2-3, with no clear D. Germline CDR1 reads MGHDK; CDR2 reads SYGVNS. V gave up 5 bases and J gave up 0 bases, with 3 bases separating them. CDR3 length: 12 residues. The CDR3 DNA follows: TGTGCCAGCAGTACTAGCACAGATACGCAGTATTTT. It is translated as CASSTSTDTQYF.

Details on this clone: Other DNA sequences in the same sample also yield this CDR3. The chain employs TRBV18 and TRBJ1-2, with 8 bases matching TRBD1. Looked up from germline, CDR1 is KGHSH and CDR2 is LQKENI. V was pared by 3 bases and J by 6 bases, with 3 bases of the junction left unmatched. The CDR3 spans 13 residues. The DNA for the CDR3 is TGTGCCAGCTCACCCGGACAGGGTGATGGCTACACCTTC. It specifies CASSPGQGDGYTF.

J is TRBJ2-7 and V is TRBV7-9, with 12 positions matching TRBD1. V was pared by 4 bases and J by 7 bases, with 8 bases of the junction left unmatched. The length of the CDR3 is 15 residues. Germline loops: CDR1 SEHNR, CDR2 FQNEAQ (reference sequence). In nucleotides, the CDR3 is TGTGCCAGCAGCTCCAACCGGGACAGGGGGCCTGAGCAGTACTTC. This gives the protein CASSSNRDRGPEQYF.

The table lists this clone with a few counts. For the CDR3, the DNA is TGTGCCAGCGGAGACTCTGGAAACACCATATATTTT. Its translation is CASGDSGNTIYF. The genes are TRBV6-6 and TRBJ1-3; D gene ambiguous. CDR3 length: 12 amino acids. Trimming shortened V by 8 bases and J by 0 bases, and 5 bases separated the two germline ends. Germline V CDR1 and CDR2: MNHNY, SVGAGI (reference sequence).

The CDR3 here is CASSAGARSTEAFF. The CDR3 bases are TGTGCCAGCAGCGCAGGGGCCCGGAGCACTGAAGCTTTCTTT. The rearrangement links TRBV9 to TRBJ1-1; D perhaps matches TRBD1 (6 bases). Germline assignment: CDR1 SGDLS and CDR2 YYNGEE. Trimming pared 3 bases from V and 4 bases from J, leaving 13 bases between. This CDR3 contains 14 residues.

This chain uses TRBV30 with TRBJ2-5, with 13 bases lining up with TRBD2. Trimming cost V 4 bases and J 3 bases; bases outside gene matches: 5. The CDR3 loop spans 15 amino acids. Germline V gives CDR1 GTSNPN, CDR2 SVGIG (reference sequence). CDR3 sequence: CAWNLGTSGEETQYF. The DNA of the CDR3 is TGTGCCTGGAATCTCGGGACTAGCGGGGAAGAGACCCAGTACTTC.

This clone has only one observation. The chain has TRBV7-9 and TRBJ1-1; D might be TRBD1 (6 bases). The CDR3 totals 14 residues. CDR1 is SEHNR and CDR2 is FQNEAQ in the germline V gene (reference sequence). Trimming took off 1 base at V and 1 base at J, with 7 bases between the two ends. The CDR3: CASSLGQANTEAFF. DNA of the CDR3: TGTGCCAGCAGCTTAGGACAGGCGAACACTGAAGCTTTCTTT.

The V call is TRBV6-6, the J call TRBJ1-1; possibly TRBD1 for D (5 bases). The CDR3 has 13 amino acids. Germline loops: CDR1 MNHNY, CDR2 SVGAGI (reference sequence). V lost 6 bases and J lost 2, with 10 bases in between. This chain's CDR3 is CASSLTVNTEAFF. The CDR3, as DNA: TGTGCCAGCAGCCTGACAGTTAACACTGAAGCTTTCTTT.

The chain carries TRBV10-3 and TRBJ1-5; 9 bases line up with TRBD1. This CDR3 has 13 amino acids. The junction had 2 bases not matched to a gene; V was cut back by 6 bases and J by 5 bases. Per germline, CDR1 ENHRY and CDR2 SYGVKD. CDR3 amino acids: CAIRGQGDQPQHF. The CDR3 nucleotides are TGTGCCATCAGGGGACAGGGTGATCAGCCCCAGCATTTT.

The chain links TRBV7-9 to TRBJ2-7; D might be TRBD1 (5 bases). The CDR3 is 14 residues long. V lost 4 bases and J lost 5, with 15 bases in between. Germline V CDR1 and CDR2: SEHNR, FQNEAQ (reference sequence). The CDR3 coding sequence is TGTGCCAGCAGCTCGACAGTGAGGTGGGACGAGCAGTACTTC. Translated: CASSSTVRWDEQYF.

This chain connects TRBV30 to TRBJ1-6; D gene unclear. The V gene's germline CDR1 is GTSNPN and CDR2 SVGIG (reference sequence). This CDR3 has 13 residues. The CDR3 region is CASERSYNSPLHF. DNA of the CDR3: TGTGCGAGCGAGCGCTCCTATAATTCACCCCTCCACTTT.

The J gene is TRBJ1-1, the V gene TRBV6-1; D gene uncertain. Between the trimmed V and J ends, which lost 8 bases and 4 bases, there was a span of 14 bases. CDR3 length equals 13 residues. CDR1 is MNHNS, CDR2 SASEGT, per germline. The CDR3 loop reads CASGRGSTTEAFF. CDR3 sequence (DNA): TGTGCCAGCGGTAGAGGGAGTACCACTGAAGCTTTCTTT.

This clone was observed once. The chain carries TRBV7-2 and TRBJ2-1; no definite D call. The CDR3 loop spans 14 amino acids. Trimming stripped 1 base from V and 4 bases from J, with 8 bases between. Germline V gene lookup returns CDR1 SGHTA and CDR2 FQGNSA. The chain's CDR3 is CASSLDPTYNEQFF. The CDR3 nucleotides are TGTGCCAGCAGCTTAGATCCCACTTACAATGAGCAGTTCTTC.

This clone was found once. The CDR3 DNA reads as TGTGCCAGCAGCATTTGGACAGAAAAGGTTTTATATGGCTACACCTTC. Translation gives CASSIWTEKVLYGYTF. The chain links TRBV5-6 to TRBJ1-2; TRBD1 might be the D (6 bases). Deletions cut 4 bases from V and 5 bases from J, with 21 bases between. The length of the CDR3 is 16 residues. Germline V CDR1 and CDR2: SGHDT, YYEEEE.